The 18 T cell receptor beta chains below all came from one sample that was sequenced in a study of siplizumab effects on memory and regulatory T cells. Their antigens remain unidentified. The authors cocultured the mixed lymphocyte reaction cells at 37 degrees C for about six days. Here immunoSEQ multiplex PCR was the method, and the copy in TCRdb shows in-frame clones only, minus some. The sample yields about 18,000 clones, approximately 46% seen once. Sequencing used CFSE-low (dividing) CD4+ T cells sorted from an allogeneic mixed lymphocyte reaction. The receptors derive from a human donor in good health; the cells came from an allogeneic mixed lymphocyte reaction.

The genes are TRBV2 and TRBJ1-2, with a possible D match to TRBD1 (5 bases). The CDR3 spans 13 residues. The ends were cut back, 3 bases at V and 5 bases at J, with 10 bases in the middle. Germline-derived CDR1 and CDR2 are SNHLY and FYNNEI. CDR3 region: CASSDRGMYGYTF. The CDR3, as DNA: TGTGCCAGCAGTGATCGGGGGATGTATGGCTACACCTTC. The full variable domain, rest sourced from reference TRBV2 and TRBJ1-2, is EPEVTQTPSHQVTQMGQEVILRCVPISNHLYFYWYRQILGQKVEFLVSFYNNEISEKSEIFDDQFSVERPDGSNFTLKIRSTKLEDSAMYFCASSDRGMYGYTFGSGTRLTVV.

V and J are TRBV7-2 and TRBJ2-5, with TRBD2 identical over 9 bases. Germline CDR1 reads SGHTA; CDR2 reads FQGNSA. The CDR3 is made up of 15 amino acids. V dropped 6 bases and J dropped 5; count of bases not matched to a gene: 10. CDR3 DNA sequence: TGTGCCAGCAGACCGAGTCGGCGGGGGGGGGAGACCCAGTACTTC. Protein sequence: CASRPSRRGGETQYF.

The rearrangement uses TRBV7-2 and TRBJ1-4; 8 positions agree with TRBD1. Germline V lookup: CDR1 SGHTA, CDR2 FQGNSA. The CDR3 sequence is 13 residues long. Trimming removed 5 bases from V and 7 bases from J; junction bases left unmatched: 3. The CDR3 DNA is TGTGCCAGCAGCATAGGACAGGGTGAAAAACTGTTTTTT. Its translation: CASSIGQGEKLFF.

V and J are TRBV11-2 and TRBJ2-3; D call uncertain. Germline V gives CDR1 SGHAT, CDR2 FQNNGV. V was trimmed by 1 base and J by 11 bases, leaving 10 bases between them. This CDR3 is built from 12 residues. CDR3 residues: CASSLVVSQQYF. CDR3 bases: TGTGCCAGCAGCTTAGTAGTATCACAGCAGTATTTT.

The J gene is TRBJ1-1, the V gene TRBV7-2, with D uncertain. Trimming took 6 bases from V and 0 from J, leaving 14 bases between them. This CDR3 comprises 15 residues. Germline CDR1 reads SGHTA; CDR2 reads FQGNSA. In DNA, the CDR3 is TGTGCCAGCAGTCTCCGCGTGATGGTGAACACTGAAGCTTTCTTT. Translated, it gives CASSLRVMVNTEAFF. The variable domain in full, with the rest retrieved from reference TRBV7-2 and TRBJ1-1, is GAGVSQSPSNKVTEKGKDVELRCDPISGHTALYWYRQSLGQGLEFLIYFQGNSAPDKSGLPSDRFSAERTGGSVSTLTIQRTQQEDSAVYLCASSLRVMVNTEAFFGQGTRLTVV.

This clone was counted between two and nine times. The gene calls are TRBV5-4 and TRBJ1-3; a possible D gene is TRBD1 (5 bases). The V gene lost 0 bases and the J gene lost 2 bases, with 6 bases spanning the gap. The CDR3 has 14 amino acids. CDR1 is SGHNT, CDR2 YYREEE, per germline (reference sequence). This CDR3 reads CASSLGTPGNTIYF. In DNA form, the CDR3 reads TGTGCCAGCAGCTTGGGGACACCTGGAAACACCATATATTTT.

This clone was detected once. The rearrangement joins TRBV27 to TRBJ1-2; D not resolved. Germline assignment: CDR1 MNHEY and CDR2 SMNVEV (reference sequence). The V end was cut by 8 bases, the J end by 1 base, with 5 bases between. CDR3 size: 11 residues. The CDR3, as DNA: TGTGCCAGCGGGTTTAACTATGGCTACACCTTC. It specifies CASGFNYGYTF.

The chain links TRBV6-1 to TRBJ1-5; D not resolved. This CDR3 is built from 14 residues. V shed 1 base and J shed 7 bases, with 11 bases lying between them. Germline V gene lookup returns CDR1 MNHNS and CDR2 SASEGT. The CDR3 DNA is TGTGCCAGCAGTGAAGAGTCCGTTTACCAGCCCCAGCATTTT. It translates to CASSEESVYQPQHF.

This clone turned up a few times. This chain uses TRBV6-1 with TRBJ1-4, with TRBD1 matching over 7 bases. The CDR3 extends over 13 amino acids. Germline trimming cut 8 bases from V and 7 bases from J; bases unmatched to any gene: 7. Germline V gene lookup returns CDR1 MNHNS and CDR2 SASEGT. This CDR3 reads CASGRQGSEKLFF. The CDR3 DNA sequence: TGTGCCAGCGGACGACAGGGCTCTGAAAAACTGTTTTTT.

The chain joins TRBV5-1 to TRBJ1-1; 10 bases match TRBD1. V was clipped by 2 bases and J by 6 bases; unmatched bases: 4. Germline V lookup: CDR1 SGHRS, CDR2 YFSETQ. The CDR3 consists of 14 residues. The CDR3 reads CASSFSGTGAEAFF. The CDR3 DNA reads as TGCGCCAGCAGCTTTTCCGGGACAGGGGCTGAAGCTTTCTTT.

The chain joins TRBV4-1 to TRBJ2-1; a possible D gene is TRBD2 (5 bases). CDR3 length: 16 residues. V lost 0 bases and J lost 2, with 11 bases in between. Per the germline V gene, CDR1 is MGHRA and CDR2 is YSYEKL. The CDR3 coding sequence is TGCGCCAGCAGCCAAGATCGGGGAACCGCCTACAATGAGCAGTTCTTC. Translated, it gives CASSQDRGTAYNEQFF.

By frequency in the sample, this clone is medium-sized. The V gene is TRBV9, the J gene TRBJ1-6; no firm D call. The V gene lost 1 base and the J gene lost 8 bases, with 16 bases spanning the gap. The CDR3 sequence is 16 residues long. Per the germline V gene, CDR1 is SGDLS and CDR2 is YYNGEE. The CDR3 reads CASSVTPRQDDSPLHF. In DNA form, the CDR3 reads TGTGCCAGCAGCGTAACCCCTAGGCAGGATGATTCACCCCTCCACTTT.

On this clone itself: The junction does not match germline at one end; this may be a read error. The chain has TRBV5-4 and TRBJ1-2; 7 nucleotides align to TRBD1. The CDR3 loop spans 16 amino acids. Germline V lookup: CDR1 SGHNT, CDR2 YYREEE (reference sequence). The CDR3 loop reads CASSQAGRGGGGGYTF. DNA for the CDR3: TGCGCCAGCAGCCAAGCCGGCCGAGGGGGCGGGGGTGGCTACACCTTC. Drawing the rest from reference TRBV5-4 and TRBJ1-2, the complete variable domain is ETGVTQSPTHLIKTRGQQVTLRCSSQSGHNTVSWYQQALGQGPQFIFQYYREEENGRGNFPPRFSGLQFPNYSSELNVNALELDDSALYLCASSQAGRGGGGGYTFGSGTRLTVV.

There are a few counts of this clone. The chain joins TRBV7-2 to TRBJ2-1, with a possible D match to TRBD1 (5 bases). Per germline, CDR1 SGHTA and CDR2 FQGNSA. V lost 5 bases to trimming and J lost 8 bases, with 16 bases between them. The CDR3 covers 14 residues. This CDR3 reads CASSPLRGRDEQFF. The CDR3 nucleotides are TGTGCCAGCAGCCCTCTTAGGGGCCGGGATGAGCAGTTCTTC.

The J gene is TRBJ2-2, the V gene TRBV5-4, with 7 bases identical to TRBD1. The CDR3 loop spans 15 amino acids. With 4 bases clipped from V and 6 bases from J, the junction kept 9 bases outside the gene matches. Germline CDR1 reads SGHNT; CDR2 reads YYREEE (reference sequence). The CDR3 reads CASSLGQVRAGELFF. In DNA form, the CDR3 reads TGTGCCAGCAGCCTAGGACAGGTCCGGGCCGGGGAGCTGTTTTTT.

This clone was observed a few times. The gene calls are TRBV15 and TRBJ1-5; D possibly corresponds to TRBD1 (5 bases). From germline, CDR1 is LNHNV and CDR2 YYDKDF (reference sequence). The CDR3 is 17 residues long. The germline V and J ends were trimmed by 2 bases and 1 base, with 15 bases remaining between them. CDR3 DNA sequence: TGTGCCACCAGCAGACTCCTTGACAGTTCCAGCAATCAGCCCCAGCATTTT. It encodes CATSRLLDSSSNQPQHF. Variable domain in full (rest from reference TRBV15 and TRBJ1-5): DAMVIQNPRYQVTQFGKPVTLSCSQTLNHNVMYWYQQKSSQAPKLLFHYYDKDFNNEADTPDNFQSRRPNTSFCFLDIRSPGLGDTAMYLCATSRLLDSSSNQPQHFGDGTRLSIL.

This sequence joins TRBV18 and TRBJ2-5, with 9 bases identical to TRBD2. CDR3 length: 15 residues. J gave up 5 bases and V 3 bases, and 7 bases lay outside the gene matches. CDR1 is KGHSH and CDR2 is LQKENI in the germline V gene. The CDR3 DNA follows: TGTGCCAGCTCACCGTCGCTAGCGGGGTCTGAGACCCAGTACTTC. This codes for CASSPSLAGSETQYF.

This chain links TRBV5-1 with TRBJ2-5, with D unresolved. Per the germline V gene, CDR1 is SGHRS and CDR2 is YFSETQ. Trimming took 0 bases from V and 4 from J, leaving 1 base between them. The CDR3 covers 11 residues. DNA for the CDR3: TGCGCCAGCAGCTTGGTAGAGACCCAGTACTTC. It is translated as CASSLVETQYF. The full variable domain, rest sourced from reference TRBV5-1 and TRBJ2-5, is KAGVTQTPRYLIKTRGQQVTLSCSPISGHRSVSWYQQTPGQGLQFLFEYFSETQRNKGNFPGRFSGRQFSNSRSEMNVSTLELGDSALYLCASSLVETQYFGPGTRLLVL.